This is a list of T cell receptor beta chains from one sample in a study of cytomegalovirus exposure and HLA in healthy donors. TCRdb keeps only in-frame clones here, not all; method: immunoSEQ multiplex PCR. The table includes about 160,000 clones, approximately 81% detected once. Material: PBMCs. These TCRs come from a man between 18 and 35 years old in good health and CMV-seronegative. The CDR3 runs from the conserved cysteine through the conserved F or W. Fields, in order: clone size, V gene, J gene, D gene, CDR3 protein, CDR3 DNA. The D gene is left open where the match is weak. Only some rows state a clone size, as once, few, many or a class for expanded clones.

clone_size: -
v_call: TRBV10-3
j_call: TRBJ1-2
d_call: -
cdr3_aa: CAISESQGGSDGYTF
cdr3_nt: TGTGCCATCAGTGAGTCCCAGGGAGGATCGGATGGCTACACCTTC

clone_size: -
v_call: TRBV6-4
j_call: TRBJ1-1
d_call: -
cdr3_aa: CASSGQANTEAFF
cdr3_nt: TGTGCCAGCAGTGGGCAGGCGAACACTGAAGCTTTCTTT

clone_size: -
v_call: TRBV28
j_call: TRBJ2-7
d_call: -
cdr3_aa: CASSLGLFYEQYF
cdr3_nt: TGTGCCAGCAGTCTAGGACTCTTCTACGAGCAGTACTTC

clone_size: -
v_call: TRBV10-3
j_call: TRBJ2-5
d_call: -
cdr3_aa: CAISQAQETQYF
cdr3_nt: TGTGCCATCAGTCAAGCCCAAGAGACCCAGTACTTC

clone_size: -
v_call: TRBV11-2
j_call: TRBJ1-1
d_call: TRBD1
cdr3_aa: CASSSTGGIGAFF
cdr3_nt: TGTGCCAGCAGCTCAACAGGGGGGATCGGAGCTTTCTTT

clone_size: -
v_call: TRBV11-2
j_call: TRBJ1-3
d_call: -
cdr3_aa: CASSFAGFDPSGNTIYF
cdr3_nt: TGTGCCAGCAGCTTCGCGGGATTTGATCCTTCTGGAAACACCATATATTTT

clone_size: -
v_call: TRBV5-6
j_call: TRBJ2-2
d_call: -
cdr3_aa: CASSLPHGGGTGELFF
cdr3_nt: TGTGCCAGCAGCTTGCCTCACGGGGGAGGCACCGGGGAGCTGTTTTTT

clone_size: -
v_call: TRBV7-2
j_call: TRBJ2-1
d_call: -
cdr3_aa: CASSLGEGAYNEQFF
cdr3_nt: TGTGCCAGCAGCTTAGGGGAGGGGGCCTACAATGAGCAGTTCTTC

clone_size: -
v_call: TRBV7-2
j_call: TRBJ1-6
d_call: -
cdr3_aa: CASSLALGRSSYNSPLHF
cdr3_nt: TGTGCCAGCAGCTTAGCCCTCGGCCGGAGCTCCTATAATTCACCCCTCCACTTT

clone_size: few
v_call: TRBV18
j_call: TRBJ2-1
d_call: TRBD2
cdr3_aa: CASSPLGLGDGNEQFF
cdr3_nt: TGTGCCAGCTCACCACTAGGACTAGGTGATGGGAATGAGCAGTTCTTC

clone_size: -
v_call: TRBV5-6
j_call: TRBJ2-7
d_call: -
cdr3_aa: CASSLAGGAYEQYF
cdr3_nt: TGTGCCAGCAGCTTGGCCGGTGGGGCGTACGAGCAGTACTTC

clone_size: -
v_call: TRBV5-1
j_call: TRBJ2-3
d_call: TRBD1
cdr3_aa: CASSLQGAGTDTQYF
cdr3_nt: TGCGCCAGCAGCTTACAGGGGGCCGGTACAGATACGCAGTATTTT

clone_size: -
v_call: TRBV27
j_call: TRBJ2-7
d_call: TRBD2
cdr3_aa: CASRLAGVSYEQYF
cdr3_nt: TGTGCCAGCAGGTTAGCGGGGGTGTCCTACGAGCAGTACTTC

clone_size: -
v_call: TRBV7-6
j_call: TRBJ2-3
d_call: -
cdr3_aa: CASSPRDSTDTQYF
cdr3_nt: TGTGCCAGCAGCCCCCGGGATTCAACAGATACGCAGTATTTT

clone_size: -
v_call: TRBV5-4
j_call: TRBJ1-2
d_call: TRBD1
cdr3_aa: CASSFRDRGDGYTF
cdr3_nt: TGTGCCAGCAGCTTCCGGGACAGGGGCGATGGCTACACCTTC

clone_size: -
v_call: TRBV18
j_call: TRBJ2-7
d_call: -
cdr3_aa: CASSPELAYEQYF
cdr3_nt: TGTGCCAGCTCACCAGAGCTGGCCTACGAGCAGTACTTC

clone_size: -
v_call: TRBV7-3
j_call: TRBJ1-1
d_call: TRBD1
cdr3_aa: CASSWTGGNTEAFF
cdr3_nt: TGTGCCAGCAGCTGGACAGGGGGGAACACTGAAGCTTTCTTT

clone_size: -
v_call: TRBV27
j_call: TRBJ2-3
d_call: TRBD2
cdr3_aa: CASSPRGSGGLHTDTQYF
cdr3_nt: TGTGCCAGCAGTCCCCGGGGTAGCGGGGGACTGCACACAGATACGCAGTATTTT

clone_size: once
v_call: TRBV19
j_call: TRBJ2-7
d_call: TRBD2
cdr3_aa: CASSTASGSESYEQYF
cdr3_nt: TGTGCCAGTAGTACGGCTAGCGGGAGCGAGTCCTACGAGCAGTACTTC

clone_size: -
v_call: TRBV6-1
j_call: TRBJ1-4
d_call: -
cdr3_aa: CASSERQGPNEKLFF
cdr3_nt: TGTGCCAGCAGTGAAAGACAAGGCCCAAATGAAAAACTGTTTTTT

clone_size: -
v_call: TRBV19
j_call: TRBJ2-2
d_call: -
cdr3_aa: CASSIGQGMSIGELFF
cdr3_nt: TGTGCCAGTAGTATCGGGCAGGGGATGTCTATCGGGGAGCTGTTTTTT

clone_size: -
v_call: TRBV7-9
j_call: TRBJ2-5
d_call: TRBD2
cdr3_aa: CSSSSQGLGLAQETQYF
cdr3_nt: TGTTCCAGCAGCTCGCAGGGCCTTGGACTAGCTCAAGAGACCCAGTACTTC

clone_size: -
v_call: TRBV6-6
j_call: TRBJ1-2
d_call: -
cdr3_aa: CASSYFLGESYGYTF
cdr3_nt: TGTGCCAGCAGTTACTTCCTCGGGGAGTCCTATGGCTACACCTTC

clone_size: -
v_call: TRBV18
j_call: TRBJ1-1
d_call: -
cdr3_aa: CASSLGANTEAFF
cdr3_nt: TGTGCCAGCTCTTTGGGGGCGAACACTGAAGCTTTCTTT

clone_size: few
v_call: TRBV2
j_call: TRBJ2-3
d_call: TRBD2
cdr3_aa: CASSGPGTSGRDTQYF
cdr3_nt: TGTGCCAGCAGTGGACCCGGGACTAGCGGGAGAGATACGCAGTATTTT

clone_size: -
v_call: TRBV18
j_call: TRBJ2-7
d_call: -
cdr3_aa: CASSPPSRGEQYF
cdr3_nt: TGTGCCAGCTCACCACCTTCACGGGGGGAGCAGTACTTC

clone_size: -
v_call: TRBV12-5
j_call: TRBJ2-1
d_call: TRBD2
cdr3_aa: CASGLGLAGRNEQFF
cdr3_nt: TGTGCTAGTGGTTTGGGACTAGCGGGGAGAAATGAGCAGTTCTTC

clone_size: -
v_call: TRBV4-1
j_call: TRBJ2-7
d_call: -
cdr3_aa: CASSSPGGPSYEQYF
cdr3_nt: TGCGCCAGCAGCTCACCCGGGGGGCCGTCCTACGAGCAGTACTTC

clone_size: -
v_call: TRBV11-1
j_call: TRBJ2-1
d_call: -
cdr3_aa: CASRPGMDVGSEQFF
cdr3_nt: TGTGCCAGCAGACCCGGGATGGACGTGGGGAGTGAGCAGTTCTTC

clone_size: once
v_call: TRBV5-1
j_call: TRBJ2-1
d_call: -
cdr3_aa: CASSLRSSRDEQFF
cdr3_nt: TGCGCCAGCAGCTTGAGGTCAAGCCGGGATGAGCAGTTCTTC

clone_size: once
v_call: TRBV4-1
j_call: TRBJ1-1
d_call: -
cdr3_aa: CASSLSIVNTEAFF
cdr3_nt: TGCGCCAGCAGCCTAAGTATAGTGAACACTGAAGCTTTCTTT

clone_size: -
v_call: TRBV28
j_call: TRBJ2-3
d_call: -
cdr3_aa: CASMSPRDTQYF
cdr3_nt: TGTGCCAGCATGTCCCCTAGAGATACGCAGTATTTT

clone_size: -
v_call: TRBV19
j_call: TRBJ1-1
d_call: -
cdr3_aa: CASSMGRQEAFF
cdr3_nt: TGTGCCAGTAGTATGGGGCGCCAAGAAGCTTTCTTT

clone_size: once
v_call: TRBV5-1
j_call: TRBJ2-1
d_call: TRBD2
cdr3_aa: CASSLESSGSNNEQFF
cdr3_nt: TGCGCCAGCAGCTTGGAGTCCAGCGGGAGCAACAATGAGCAGTTCTTC

clone_size: -
v_call: TRBV6-4
j_call: TRBJ2-1
d_call: TRBD2
cdr3_aa: CASSATSGPLDEQFF
cdr3_nt: TGTGCCAGCAGTGCCACTAGCGGGCCTTTAGATGAGCAGTTCTTC

clone_size: few
v_call: TRBV9
j_call: TRBJ2-7
d_call: TRBD1
cdr3_aa: CASSPGTGAAYEQYF
cdr3_nt: TGTGCCAGCAGCCCCGGGACAGGGGCAGCGTACGAGCAGTACTTC

clone_size: -
v_call: TRBV10-3
j_call: TRBJ1-5
d_call: TRBD1
cdr3_aa: CAISEGTGNQPQHF
cdr3_nt: TGTGCCATCAGTGAGGGGACAGGAAATCAGCCCCAGCATTTT

clone_size: once
v_call: TRBV4-3
j_call: TRBJ2-1
d_call: -
cdr3_aa: CASSQDEGPYNEQFF
cdr3_nt: TGCGCCAGCAGCCAAGACGAGGGCCCCTACAATGAGCAGTTCTTC

clone_size: once
v_call: TRBV19
j_call: TRBJ1-5
d_call: -
cdr3_aa: CASTDGDQPQHF
cdr3_nt: TGTGCCAGTACCGACGGAGATCAGCCCCAGCATTTT

clone_size: -
v_call: TRBV30
j_call: TRBJ2-5
d_call: -
cdr3_aa: CAWSAGGFKETQYF
cdr3_nt: TGTGCCTGGAGCGCAGGAGGCTTTAAAGAGACCCAGTACTTC

clone_size: -
v_call: TRBV14
j_call: TRBJ2-7
d_call: TRBD1
cdr3_aa: CASSQGRDRAYEQYF
cdr3_nt: TGTGCCAGCAGCCAAGGCCGGGACAGGGCCTACGAGCAGTACTTC

clone_size: -
v_call: TRBV28
j_call: TRBJ2-7
d_call: TRBD2
cdr3_aa: CASSRGLDEQYF
cdr3_nt: TGTGCCAGCAGCCGAGGACTAGACGAGCAGTACTTC

clone_size: -
v_call: TRBV7-9
j_call: TRBJ2-7
d_call: -
cdr3_aa: CSSSATGSYEQYF
cdr3_nt: TGTTCCAGCAGCGCCACAGGGTCCTACGAGCAGTACTTC

clone_size: -
v_call: TRBV5-1
j_call: TRBJ1-4
d_call: TRBD1
cdr3_aa: CANSLGQLGKLFF
cdr3_nt: TGCGCCAACAGCTTGGGACAGTTGGGAAAACTGTTTTTT

clone_size: -
v_call: TRBV5-4
j_call: TRBJ1-2
d_call: TRBD1
cdr3_aa: CATSGDRTNANYGYTF
cdr3_nt: TGTGCTACCAGCGGGGACAGGACAAACGCTAACTATGGCTACACCTTC

clone_size: once
v_call: TRBV7-3
j_call: TRBJ2-2
d_call: TRBD1
cdr3_aa: CASSFAGTGGTGELFF
cdr3_nt: TGTGCCAGCAGCTTCGCTGGGACAGGGGGGACCGGGGAGCTGTTTTTT

clone_size: -
v_call: TRBV27
j_call: TRBJ1-2
d_call: -
cdr3_aa: CASSHGEDYGYTF
cdr3_nt: TGTGCCAGCAGTCACGGGGAGGACTATGGCTACACCTTC

clone_size: -
v_call: TRBV6-6
j_call: TRBJ2-1
d_call: TRBD1
cdr3_aa: CASRASRDREGGEQFF
cdr3_nt: TGTGCCAGCAGAGCCTCCCGGGACAGGGAGGGTGGTGAGCAGTTCTTC

clone_size: -
v_call: TRBV2
j_call: TRBJ2-3
d_call: TRBD2
cdr3_aa: CASSEDSGGATRQYF
cdr3_nt: TGTGCCAGCAGTGAAGACAGCGGGGGGGCCACAAGGCAGTATTTT

clone_size: -
v_call: TRBV7-9
j_call: TRBJ2-1
d_call: TRBD2
cdr3_aa: CASSIGLAGADGNEQFF
cdr3_nt: TGTGCCAGCAGCATAGGACTAGCGGGAGCGGACGGCAATGAGCAGTTCTTC

clone_size: -
v_call: TRBV15
j_call: TRBJ1-5
d_call: TRBD1
cdr3_aa: CATSVRTGISNQPQHF
cdr3_nt: TGTGCCACCAGCGTAAGGACAGGGATTAGCAATCAGCCCCAGCATTTT

clone_size: -
v_call: TRBV7-8
j_call: TRBJ2-1
d_call: TRBD2
cdr3_aa: CASKRGAFYNEQFF
cdr3_nt: TGTGCCAGCAAGCGGGGGGCCTTCTACAATGAGCAGTTCTTC

clone_size: -
v_call: TRBV7-8
j_call: TRBJ2-7
d_call: -
cdr3_aa: CASSLVTGRYEQYF
cdr3_nt: TGTGCCAGCAGCTTAGTAACAGGGCGGTACGAGCAGTACTTC

clone_size: -
v_call: TRBV7-2
j_call: TRBJ2-5
d_call: -
cdr3_aa: CASSLERAGVQYF
cdr3_nt: TGTGCCAGCAGCTTAGAAAGGGCAGGGGTCCAGTACTTC

clone_size: -
v_call: TRBV5-1
j_call: TRBJ1-3
d_call: -
cdr3_aa: CASSLRQASGNTIYF
cdr3_nt: TGCGCCAGCAGCTTGAGGCAGGCCTCTGGAAACACCATATATTTT